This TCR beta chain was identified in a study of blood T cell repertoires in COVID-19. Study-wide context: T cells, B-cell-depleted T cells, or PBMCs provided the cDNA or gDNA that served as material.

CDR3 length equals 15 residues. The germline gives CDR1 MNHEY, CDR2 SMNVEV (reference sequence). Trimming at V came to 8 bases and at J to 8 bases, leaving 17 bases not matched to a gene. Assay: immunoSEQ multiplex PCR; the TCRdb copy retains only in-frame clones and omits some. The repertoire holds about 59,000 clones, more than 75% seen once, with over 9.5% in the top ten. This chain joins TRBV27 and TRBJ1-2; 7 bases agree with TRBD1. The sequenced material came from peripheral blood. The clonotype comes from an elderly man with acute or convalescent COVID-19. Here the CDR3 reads CASSSSPTGFKGYTF. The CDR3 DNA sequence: TGTGCCAGCTCCTCTAGTCCGACAGGGTTTAAAGGCTACACCTTC.